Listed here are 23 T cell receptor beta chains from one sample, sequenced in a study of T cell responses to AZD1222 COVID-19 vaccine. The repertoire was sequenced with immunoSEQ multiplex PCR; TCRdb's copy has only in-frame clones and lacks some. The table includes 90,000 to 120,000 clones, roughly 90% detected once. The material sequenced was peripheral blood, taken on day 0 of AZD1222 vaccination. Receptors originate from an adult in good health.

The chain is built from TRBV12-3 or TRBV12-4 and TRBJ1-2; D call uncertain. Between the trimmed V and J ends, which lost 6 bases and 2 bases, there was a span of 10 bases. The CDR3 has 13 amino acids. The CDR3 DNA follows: TGTGCCAGCAGGACCGACACGAACTATGGCTACACCTTC. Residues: CASRTDTNYGYTF.

The CDR3 DNA reads as TGTGCCAGCAGGGGCGGGCTAACCGGGGAGCTGTTTTTT. As protein: CASRGGLTGELFF. V gene TRBV2 combines with J gene TRBJ2-2; D perhaps matches TRBD2 (5 bases). Trimming removed 6 bases from V and 5 bases from J, with 10 bases in between. CDR3 length: 13 amino acids. Germline CDR1 is SNHLY and CDR2 is FYNNEI.

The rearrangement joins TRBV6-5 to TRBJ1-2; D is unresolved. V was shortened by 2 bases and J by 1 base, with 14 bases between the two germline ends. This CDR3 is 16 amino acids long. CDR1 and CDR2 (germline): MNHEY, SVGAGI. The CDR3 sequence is CASSYPPGDDNYGYTF. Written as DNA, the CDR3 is TGTGCCAGCAGTTACCCTCCCGGTGACGATAACTATGGCTACACCTTC.

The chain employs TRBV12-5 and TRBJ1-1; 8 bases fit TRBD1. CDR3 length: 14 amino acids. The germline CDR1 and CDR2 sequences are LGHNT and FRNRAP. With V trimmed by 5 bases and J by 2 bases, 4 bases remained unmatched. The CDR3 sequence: CASGHGQGNTEAFF. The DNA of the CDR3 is TGTGCTAGTGGTCACGGACAGGGTAACACTGAAGCTTTCTTT.

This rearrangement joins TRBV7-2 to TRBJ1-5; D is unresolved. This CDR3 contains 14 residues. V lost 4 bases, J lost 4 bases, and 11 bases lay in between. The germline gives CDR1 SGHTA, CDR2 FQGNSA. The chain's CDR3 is CASSYKYGNQPQHF. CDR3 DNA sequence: TGTGCCAGCAGCTACAAGTACGGGAATCAGCCCCAGCATTTT.

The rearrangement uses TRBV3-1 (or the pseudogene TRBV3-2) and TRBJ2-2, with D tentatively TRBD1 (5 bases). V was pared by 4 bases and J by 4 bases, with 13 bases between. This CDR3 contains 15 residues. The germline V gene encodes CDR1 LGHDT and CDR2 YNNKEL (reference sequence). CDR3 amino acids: CASSRQLGSTGELFF. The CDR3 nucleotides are TGTGCCAGCAGCCGACAGTTGGGGTCCACCGGGGAGCTGTTTTTT.

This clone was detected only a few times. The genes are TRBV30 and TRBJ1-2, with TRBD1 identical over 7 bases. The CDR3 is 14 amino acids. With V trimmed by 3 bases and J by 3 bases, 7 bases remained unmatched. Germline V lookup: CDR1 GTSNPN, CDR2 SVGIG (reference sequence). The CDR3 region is CAWREQGNHYGYTF. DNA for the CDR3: TGTGCCTGGAGGGAACAGGGGAATCACTATGGCTACACCTTC.

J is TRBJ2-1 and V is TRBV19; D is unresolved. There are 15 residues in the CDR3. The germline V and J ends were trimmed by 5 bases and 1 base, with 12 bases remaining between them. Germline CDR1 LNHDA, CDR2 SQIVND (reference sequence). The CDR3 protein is CASSSNYGSYNEQFF. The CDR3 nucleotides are TGTGCCAGTAGTTCAAACTACGGGTCCTACAATGAGCAGTTCTTC.

The CDR3 DNA sequence: TGTGCCAGCAGCGTAGGTGGGGGAGACACTGAAGCTTTCTTT. It is translated as CASSVGGGDTEAFF. J is TRBJ1-1 and V is TRBV9, with D possibly TRBD1 on 5 matching bases. With 0 bases removed from V and 3 bases from J, the gap between germline ends came to 9 bases. Looked up from germline, CDR1 is SGDLS and CDR2 is YYNGEE. The length of the CDR3 is 14 residues.

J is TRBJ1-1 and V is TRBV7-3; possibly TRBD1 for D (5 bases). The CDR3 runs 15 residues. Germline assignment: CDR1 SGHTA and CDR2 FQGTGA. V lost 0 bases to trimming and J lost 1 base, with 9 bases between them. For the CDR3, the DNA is TGTGCCAGCAGCTTAACGGCGGGGCGGAACACTGAAGCTTTCTTT. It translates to CASSLTAGRNTEAFF.

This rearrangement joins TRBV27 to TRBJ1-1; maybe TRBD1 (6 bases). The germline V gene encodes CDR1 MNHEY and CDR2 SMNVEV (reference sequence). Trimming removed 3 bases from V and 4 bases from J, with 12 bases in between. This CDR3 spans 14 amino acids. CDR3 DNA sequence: TGTGCCAGCAGTTTGTGGGGGCAGGGCACTGAAGCTTTCTTT. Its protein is CASSLWGQGTEAFF.

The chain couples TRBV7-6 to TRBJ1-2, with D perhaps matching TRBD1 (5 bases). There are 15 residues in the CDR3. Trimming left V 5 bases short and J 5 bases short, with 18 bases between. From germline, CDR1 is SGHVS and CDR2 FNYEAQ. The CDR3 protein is CASSPYGGSGYGYTF. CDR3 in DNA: TGTGCCAGCAGCCCCTATGGGGGGTCTGGGTATGGCTACACCTTC. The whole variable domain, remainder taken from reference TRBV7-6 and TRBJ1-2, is GAGVSQSPRYKVTKRGQDVALRCDPISGHVSLYWYRQALGQGPEFLTYFNYEAQQDKSGLPNDRFSAERPEGSISTLTIQRTEQRDSAMYRCASSPYGGSGYGYTFGSGTRLTVV.

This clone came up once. This chain's CDR3 is CASSLTGGRGEQYF. Written as DNA, the CDR3 is TGTGCCAGCAGCTTAACAGGTGGGCGCGGGGAGCAGTACTTC. The rearrangement uses TRBV7-3 and TRBJ2-7; D is possibly TRBD2 (5 bases). In germline, CDR1 is SGHTA, CDR2 FQGTGA. V lost 0 bases and J 7 bases, leaving 13 bases between the germline ends. The CDR3 covers 14 residues.

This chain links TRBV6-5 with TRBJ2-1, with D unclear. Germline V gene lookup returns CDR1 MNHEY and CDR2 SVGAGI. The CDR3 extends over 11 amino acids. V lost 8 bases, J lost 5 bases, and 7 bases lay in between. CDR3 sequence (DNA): TGTGCCAGCCGGAGTGACAATGAGCAGTTCTTC. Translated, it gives CASRSDNEQFF.

In DNA form, the CDR3 reads TGTGCCAGCAGCCCCCAGGGGGGATCTAACTATGGCTACACCTTC. Protein product: CASSPQGGSNYGYTF. The chain has TRBV4-2 and TRBJ1-2, with 7 positions matching TRBD1. From germline, CDR1 is LGHNA and CDR2 YNFKEQ. The CDR3 is 15 amino acids. V gave up 4 bases and J gave up 0 bases; unmatched junction bases: 5.

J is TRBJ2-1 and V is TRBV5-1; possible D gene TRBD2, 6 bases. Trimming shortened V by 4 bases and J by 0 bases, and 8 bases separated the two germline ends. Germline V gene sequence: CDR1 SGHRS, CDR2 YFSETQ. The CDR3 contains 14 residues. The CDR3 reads CASSGGSSYNEQFF. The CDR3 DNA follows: TGCGCCAGCAGCGGGGGGAGCTCCTACAATGAGCAGTTCTTC.

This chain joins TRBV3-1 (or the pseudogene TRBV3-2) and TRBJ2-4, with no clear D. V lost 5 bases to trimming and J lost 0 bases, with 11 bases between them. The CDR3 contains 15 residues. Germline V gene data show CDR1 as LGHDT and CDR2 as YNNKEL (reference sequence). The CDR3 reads CASSSSSQAKNIQYF. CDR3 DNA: TGTGCCAGCAGCTCTTCTAGTCAAGCCAAAAACATTCAGTACTTC.

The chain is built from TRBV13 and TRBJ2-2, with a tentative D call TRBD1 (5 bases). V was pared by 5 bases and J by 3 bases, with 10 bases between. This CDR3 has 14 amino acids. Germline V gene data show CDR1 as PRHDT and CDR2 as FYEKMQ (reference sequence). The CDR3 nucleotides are TGTGCCAGCAGCCTCCCGACAGACACCGGGGAGCTGTTTTTT. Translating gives CASSLPTDTGELFF.

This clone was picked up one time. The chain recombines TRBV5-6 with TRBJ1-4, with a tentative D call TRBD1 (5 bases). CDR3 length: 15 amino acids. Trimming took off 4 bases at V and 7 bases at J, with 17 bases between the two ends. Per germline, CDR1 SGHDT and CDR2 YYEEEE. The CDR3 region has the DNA TGTGCCAGCAGCGCCCTGGGGGGGTTGGGTGAAAAACTGTTTTTT. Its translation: CASSALGGLGEKLFF.

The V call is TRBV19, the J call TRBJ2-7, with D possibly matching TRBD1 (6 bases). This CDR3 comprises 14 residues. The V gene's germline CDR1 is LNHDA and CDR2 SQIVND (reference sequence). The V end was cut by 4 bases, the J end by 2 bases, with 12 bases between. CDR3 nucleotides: TGTGCCAGTAGTACCGGACAGTTCACCTACGAGCAGTACTTC. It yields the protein CASSTGQFTYEQYF.

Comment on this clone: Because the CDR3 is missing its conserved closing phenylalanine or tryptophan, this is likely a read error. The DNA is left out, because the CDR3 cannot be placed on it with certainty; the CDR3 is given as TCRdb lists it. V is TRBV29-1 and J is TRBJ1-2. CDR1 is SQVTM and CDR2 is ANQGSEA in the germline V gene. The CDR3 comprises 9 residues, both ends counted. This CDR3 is CSVEDGDVV.

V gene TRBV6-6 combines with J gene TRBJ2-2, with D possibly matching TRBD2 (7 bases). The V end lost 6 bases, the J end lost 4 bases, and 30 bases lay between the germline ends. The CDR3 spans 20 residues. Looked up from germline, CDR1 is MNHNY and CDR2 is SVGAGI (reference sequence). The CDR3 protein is CASSTGNPYRDGGSTGELFF. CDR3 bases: TGTGCCAGCAGCACCGGGAATCCGTACAGGGATGGCGGGAGCACCGGGGAGCTGTTTTTT.

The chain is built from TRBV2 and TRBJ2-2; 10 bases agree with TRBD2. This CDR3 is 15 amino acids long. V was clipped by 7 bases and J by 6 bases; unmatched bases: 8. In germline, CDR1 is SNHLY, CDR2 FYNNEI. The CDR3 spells CASMGQRGGPGELFF. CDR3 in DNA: TGTGCCAGCATGGGGCAGCGGGGGGGCCCCGGGGAGCTGTTTTTT.